Presented here are 14 T cell receptor beta chains from one specimen sequenced in a study of blood T cell repertoires in COVID-19. The assay was immunoSEQ multiplex PCR, and TCRdb's table has in-frame clones only and misses some. Of tens of thousands of clones listed, around four fifths are singletons. The source material was peripheral blood. These receptors originate from a man aged 50-59 years with active or convalescent COVID-19.

This chain joins TRBV19 and TRBJ1-1; a possible D gene is TRBD1 (5 bases). The germline V gene has CDR1 LNHDA and CDR2 SQIVND (reference sequence). The V end was cut by 8 bases, the J end by 1 base, with 17 bases between. CDR3 length: 15 amino acids. CDR3 nucleotide sequence: TGTGCCAGTTCGCGAGTGTCCCAGGGGAACACTGAAGCTTTCTTT. Residues: CASSRVSQGNTEAFF.

The genes are TRBV11-2 and TRBJ1-1; a possible D gene is TRBD1 (5 bases). The CDR3 extends over 17 amino acids. The germline V and J ends were trimmed by 1 base and 1 base, with 16 bases remaining between them. The V gene's germline CDR1 is SGHAT and CDR2 FQNNGV. CDR3 amino acids: CASSLVGGRAKNTEAFF. The CDR3 region has the DNA TGTGCCAGCAGCTTAGTGGGGGGTAGGGCTAAGAACACTGAAGCTTTCTTT.

The chain is built from TRBV5-1 and TRBJ2-7; D is unclear. Per the germline V gene, CDR1 is SGHRS and CDR2 is YFSETQ. V lost 3 bases and J 0 bases, leaving 4 bases between the germline ends. The CDR3 totals 12 residues. CDR3 sequence (DNA): TGCGCCAGCAGCTCCAGCTCCTACGAGCAGTACTTC. This encodes CASSSSSYEQYF.

The chain links TRBV27 to TRBJ1-5, with 7 bases lining up with TRBD1. The CDR3 is made up of 14 amino acids. Germline lookup yields CDR1 MNHEY and CDR2 SMNVEV (reference sequence). The V gene end was trimmed by 6 bases and the J gene end by 6 bases; junction bases not matched to a gene: 8. CDR3 residues: CASSTTGRSQPQHF. In nucleotides, the CDR3 is TGTGCCAGCAGCACGACAGGGCGGTCTCAGCCCCAGCATTTT.

This chain uses TRBV27 with TRBJ2-2; TRBD2 might be the D (5 bases). This CDR3 has 17 amino acids. Deletions cut 5 bases from V and 0 bases from J, with 16 bases between. The germline gives CDR1 MNHEY, CDR2 SMNVEV (reference sequence). For the CDR3, the DNA is TGTGCCAGCAGTCTGGAAGTTGGACTCGCGAACACCGGGGAGCTGTTTTTT. Protein: CASSLEVGLANTGELFF.

This clone appeared a single time. The chain carries TRBV19 and TRBJ1-5; D uncertain. V was shortened by 4 bases and J by 4 bases, with 20 bases between the two germline ends. The CDR3 has 17 residues. Germline CDR1 LNHDA, CDR2 SQIVND (reference sequence). This CDR3 reads CASSTNREESLNQPQHF. CDR3 nucleotides: TGTGCCAGTAGTACAAACCGGGAGGAAAGTTTGAATCAGCCCCAGCATTTT.

The chain has TRBV7-8 and TRBJ2-3; 8 nucleotides align to TRBD2. The germline V gene encodes CDR1 SGHVS and CDR2 FQNEAQ. The CDR3 length is 15 residues. V lost 3 bases, J lost 4 bases, and 6 bases stayed unmatched. CDR3 coding DNA: TGTGCCAGCAGCTTCTTCACTAGCGGAGCAGATACGCAGTATTTT. Residues: CASSFFTSGADTQYF.

CDR3 DNA sequence: TGTGCCAGCAGGGCCCGGACAGATAATCAGCCCCAGCATTTT. This codes for CASRARTDNQPQHF. The rearrangement links TRBV2 to TRBJ1-5; D may be TRBD1 (6 bases). The germline CDR1 and CDR2 sequences are SNHLY and FYNNEI. Trimming removed 6 bases from V and 4 bases from J, with 13 bases in between. This CDR3 is 14 amino acids long.

The V call is TRBV14, the J call TRBJ2-1, with D hard to call. This CDR3 region has 17 residues. Germline V CDR1 and CDR2: SGHDN, FVKESK. Trimming took off 0 bases at V and 3 bases at J, with 15 bases between the two ends. The CDR3 loop reads CASSQDGARSFYNEQFF. DNA for the CDR3: TGTGCCAGCAGCCAAGATGGTGCGAGGAGTTTCTACAATGAGCAGTTCTTC.

The chain joins TRBV6-4 to TRBJ2-3; possible D gene TRBD1, 6 bases. Germline CDR1 reads MRHNA; CDR2 reads SNTAGT. Trimming removed 2 bases at V and 2 bases at J, with 17 bases between. The CDR3 has 17 amino acids. This CDR3 reads CASSDPGTYHPTDTQYF. CDR3 in DNA: TGTGCCAGCAGTGACCCCGGGACATATCACCCCACAGATACGCAGTATTTT.

This chain joins TRBV30 and TRBJ1-6, with 11 bases lining up with TRBD1. The CDR3 is made up of 15 amino acids. J was trimmed by 10 bases and V by 0 bases; bases with no gene match: 5. From germline, CDR1 is GTSNPN and CDR2 SVGIG (reference sequence). The CDR3 spells CAWSVPRTGGSPLHF. The CDR3 nucleotides read TGTGCCTGGAGTGTCCCCCGGACAGGGGGCTCACCCCTCCACTTT.

This clone came up a few times. The chain combines TRBV5-1 with TRBJ2-2; 10 nucleotides align to TRBD1. The CDR3 covers 16 residues. Trimming removed 4 bases from V and 4 bases from J; junction bases left unmatched: 7. Germline V gene lookup returns CDR1 SGHRS and CDR2 YFSETQ. CDR3 loop: CASSVDRGLGTGELFF. The CDR3 bases are TGCGCCAGCAGCGTAGACAGGGGGCTCGGCACCGGGGAGCTGTTTTTT.

V usage is TRBV4-2 and J usage is TRBJ2-5, with 12 bases identical to TRBD2. The junction had 2 bases not matched to a gene; V was cut back by 0 bases and J by 3 bases. CDR3 length equals 16 residues. Germline-derived CDR1 and CDR2 are LGHNA and YNFKEQ. CDR3 loop: CASSQDLAGGEETQYF. The CDR3, as DNA: TGTGCCAGCAGCCAAGATCTAGCGGGGGGGGAAGAGACCCAGTACTTC.

V is TRBV5-4 and J is TRBJ1-1; D is possibly TRBD1 (5 bases). V dropped 4 bases and J dropped 0 bases, with 13 bases sitting between them. The CDR3 has 15 amino acids. The germline V gene encodes CDR1 SGHNT and CDR2 YYREEE (reference sequence). The CDR3 reads CASSRGEGVNTEAFF. The CDR3, as DNA: TGTGCCAGCAGCCGGGGGGAGGGAGTGAACACTGAAGCTTTCTTT.